These T cell receptor beta chains were read from a single sample in a study of regulatory T cells in long-lasting Graves disease. TCRdb used MiXCR to reprocess the multiplex PCR reads, holding one entry per CDR3 protein. The table has 400,000 to 500,000 distinct CDR3 sequences, around 21% seen once; the top ten hold 7% to 9.5%. The input for sequencing was peripheral blood mononuclear cells (PBMCs), taken when the disease was refractory, from a patient treated with antithyroid drugs. These receptors were obtained from a female donor with Graves disease. Both conserved end residues are part of each CDR3. Each record gives: clone size, V gene, CDR3 length, D gene, J gene, CDR3 DNA, CDR3 protein. D genes are given only for firm matches. Size is stated for part of the rows, as once, few or many counts, or as a class when the clone is expanded.

>NA|TRBV6-4|14|NA|TRBJ1-2
TGTGCCAGCAGTTACTCTAGGGTTGGATATGGCTACACCTTC
CASSYSRVGYGYTF
>many|TRBV28|14|NA|TRBJ1-5
TGTGCCAGCAGTGAAAGGGGGTTGCCTCAGCCCCAGCATTTT
CASSERGLPQPQHF
>few|TRBV4-2|15|NA|TRBJ1-4
TGTGCCAGCAGCCAGCTACCTTTACGGGTGGAAAAACTGTTTTTT
CASSQLPLRVEKLFF
>NA|TRBV5-1|17|NA|TRBJ2-7
TGCGCCAGCAGCTTTTTCCCCCGGGGCGGGAATTCCTACGAGCAGTACTTC
CASSFFPRGGNSYEQYF
>many|TRBV28|12|NA|TRBJ1-2
TGTGCCAGCAGTTTAGACCCCCTAGGCTACACCTTC
CASSLDPLGYTF
>few|TRBV5-1|16|TRBD1|TRBJ1-1
TGCGCCAGCAGCTTGGTTGGGACAGGGTTGGGAACTGAAGCTTTCTTT
CASSLVGTGLGTEAFF
>NA|TRBV10-3|14|TRBD2|TRBJ2-1
TGTGCCACCGAGGGAGGGACTAGCGGTGCTCAGCAGTTCTTC
CATEGGTSGAQQFF
>NA|TRBV7-2|14|TRBD1|TRBJ1-2
TGTGCCAGCAGCTTAGATCCAGGGGGCCATGGCTACACCTTC
CASSLDPGGHGYTF
>many|TRBV12-3/TRBV12-4|15|NA|TRBJ2-7
TGTGCCAGCAGTTTACCCCAACCTGTCTCCTACGAGCAGTACTTC
CASSLPQPVSYEQYF
>once|TRBV15|16|NA|TRBJ2-7
TGTGCCACCAGCAGAGGATCCAGGGCCCATTCCTACGAGCAGTACTTC
CATSRGSRAHSYEQYF
>NA|TRBV5-1|15|TRBD2|TRBJ2-2
TGCGCCAGCACCGGGACTAGAGGCGACACCGGGGAGCTGTTTTTT
CASTGTRGDTGELFF
>many|TRBV12-3/TRBV12-4|13|NA|TRBJ1-1
TGTGCCAGCAGTCCCACTCAGAACACTGAAGCTTTCTTT
CASSPTQNTEAFF
>many|TRBV27|14|TRBD1|TRBJ1-2
TGTGCCAGCAGTACGGACAGGGCGAACTATGGCTACACCTTC
CASSTDRANYGYTF
>NA|TRBV7-9|13|NA|TRBJ1-1
TGTGCCAGCAGCAGTGGTAGTGGCACTGAAGCTTTCTTT
CASSSGSGTEAFF
>many|TRBV2|16|TRBD2|TRBJ2-5
TGTGCCAGCAGCCCGCGGGGGGGGGGGCGACAAGAGACCCAGTACTTC
CASSPRGGGRQETQYF
>NA|TRBV7-9|14|TRBD1|TRBJ2-1
TGTGCCAGCAGCCACAGGGACAGCAACAATGAGCAGTTCTTC
CASSHRDSNNEQFF
>once|TRBV5-1|18|TRBD2|TRBJ2-7
TGCGCCAGCAGCTTGGAAGCGACTAGCGGGAGCTATCTTTACGAGCAGTACTTC
CASSLEATSGSYLYEQYF
>NA|TRBV20-1|14|TRBD2|TRBJ2-7
TGCAGTGCTTTGGGGAGGGATTCCTCCTACGAGCAGTACTTC
CSALGRDSSYEQYF
>many|TRBV19|14|NA|TRBJ1-1
TGTGCCAGTAGTATCGAAGGGATGAACACTGAAGCTTTCTTT
CASSIEGMNTEAFF
>NA|TRBV6-2/TRBV6-3|14|NA|TRBJ1-1
TGTGCCAGCAGTTTTGGACGGGGGGCCACTGAAGCTTTCTTT
CASSFGRGATEAFF
>many|TRBV11-2|17|TRBD2|TRBJ2-5
TGTGCCAGCAGCCAAGCCGGGAGGGTGATCATAGGAGAGACCCAGTACTTC
CASSQAGRVIIGETQYF
>many|TRBV7-2|13|NA|TRBJ2-5
TGTGCCAGCAGCTTATATTCTGGAGAGACCCAGTACTTC
CASSLYSGETQYF
>few|TRBV6-1|14|NA|TRBJ1-5
TGTGCCACGGGGGTGTGGGCTGTCAATCAGCCCCAGCATTTT
CATGVWAVNQPQHF
>many|TRBV19|13|NA|TRBJ1-2
TGTGCCAGTAGTGTCACCCTGCCCTATGGCTACACCTTC
CASSVTLPYGYTF
>NA|TRBV15|14|NA|TRBJ1-1
TGTGCCGCCAGCAGAACCACAGAACCCCCCGAAGCTTTCTTT
CAASRTTEPPEAFF
>few|TRBV29-1|11|NA|TRBJ1-2
TGCAGCGTGACCTCGGCCTATGGCTACACCTTC
CSVTSAYGYTF
>NA|TRBV5-1|14|NA|TRBJ2-7
TGCGCCAGCAGCTTGGAGGCCGTTTCCTACGAGCAGTACTTC
CASSLEAVSYEQYF
>many|TRBV5-5|15|TRBD1|TRBJ1-4
TGTGCCAGCAGAGAAGCGACAGGGATTAATGAAAAACTGTTTTTT
CASREATGINEKLFF
>few|TRBV15|14|NA|TRBJ1-5
TGTGCCACCAGCAGAGCTGCAAGCAATCAGCCCCAGCATTTT
CATSRAASNQPQHF
>NA|TRBV24-1|16|TRBD2|TRBJ2-1
TGTGCCACCAGCAGGACTAGCGGGAGAGTCCGGAATGAGCAGTTCTTC
CATSRTSGRVRNEQFF
>NA|TRBV7-9|14|TRBD2|TRBJ2-7
TGTGCCAGCAGCGAGCGGGGCCCCTCCTACGAGCAGTACTTC
CASSERGPSYEQYF
>many|TRBV27|15|NA|TRBJ1-1
TGTGCCAGCAGTTTATCTAGGAGAGGGTTCACTGAAGCTTTCTTT
CASSLSRRGFTEAFF
>many|TRBV12-3/TRBV12-4|11|NA|TRBJ1-2
TGTGCCAGCAGCTCTACGGAGGGCTACACCTTC
CASSSTEGYTF
>NA|TRBV25-1|14|TRBD1|TRBJ1-2
TGTGCCAGCATCACTAAGGGACAGTCCTATGGCTACACCTTC
CASITKGQSYGYTF
>few|TRBV19|15|NA|TRBJ1-5
TGTGCCAGTAGTATTAACAGTCATAGCAATCAGCCCCAGCATTTT
CASSINSHSNQPQHF
>many|TRBV10-3|9|NA|TRBJ2-5
TGTGCCATAGGGGAGACCCAGTACTTC
CAIGETQYF
>many|TRBV6-1|13|TRBD1|TRBJ2-5
TGTGCCAGCACTAAGGACAGGGGAGAGACCCAGTACTTC
CASTKDRGETQYF
>NA|TRBV7-2|15|TRBD1|TRBJ2-7
TGTGCCAGCAGCTTAGCGGGACAGGGGTGGTACGAGCAGTACTTC
CASSLAGQGWYEQYF
>few|TRBV29-1|16|TRBD2|TRBJ2-7
TGCAGCGTTTTTTCTGGGGACCAGCGGGGATTCTACGAGCAGTACTTC
CSVFSGDQRGFYEQYF
>many|TRBV30|11|NA|TRBJ1-1
TGTGCCTGGAGTGTAGGGGCTGAAGCTTTCTTT
CAWSVGAEAFF
>NA|TRBV25-1|12|NA|TRBJ1-4
TGTGCCAGCAGTGCCTCGACAGAAGAACTGTTTTTT
CASSASTEELFF
>few|TRBV24-1|14|NA|TRBJ2-2
TGTGCCACCAAAACAGGCTGGGATTCCGGGGAGCTGTTTTTT
CATKTGWDSGELFF
>few|TRBV3-1|14|TRBD1|TRBJ2-2
TGTGCCATCCGAGGACAGGGTAGTGCCGGGGAGCTGTTTTTT
CAIRGQGSAGELFF
>few|TRBV20-1|13|NA|TRBJ2-7
TGCAGTGCTAGTCGTAGAATTTTATACGAGCAGTACTTC
CSASRRILYEQYF
>NA|TRBV5-6|17|NA|TRBJ1-5
TGTGCCAGCAGCTTGAGTGTGGGGGCGCAAGGCAATCAGCCCCAGCATTTT
CASSLSVGAQGNQPQHF
>many|TRBV19|16|TRBD1|TRBJ1-5
TGTGCCAGTAGGCCGACGGGACAGGGGGCGAATCAGCCCCAGCATTTT
CASRPTGQGANQPQHF
>many|TRBV7-8|14|NA|TRBJ1-1
TGTGCCAGCAGCTTGACAAGGGGAGGCACTGAAGCTTTCTTT
CASSLTRGGTEAFF
>NA|TRBV19|12|NA|TRBJ1-1
TGTGCCAGTAGTATAGGGATCACTGAAGCTTTCTTT
CASSIGITEAFF
>NA|TRBV4-1|16|NA|TRBJ2-5
TGCGCCAGCAGCCAAGGCTTACGGGACACCCAAGAGACCCAGTACTTC
CASSQGLRDTQETQYF
>many|TRBV6-2/TRBV6-3|13|TRBD1|TRBJ1-5
TGTGCCAGCAGTCTGACAGGGACTCAGCCCCAGCATTTT
CASSLTGTQPQHF
>few|TRBV29-1|14|NA|TRBJ2-2
TGCAGCGTTGAATTGTCGGTTAACACCGGGGAGCTGTTTTTT
CSVELSVNTGELFF
>NA|TRBV29-1|15|NA|TRBJ2-1
TGCAGCGTTGAAGTGGGGATGAGCTCCTACAATGAGCAGTTCTTC
CSVEVGMSSYNEQFF